This entry features one TCR beta chain sequence. This sample is drawn from a study of graft-versus-host responses after intestinal transplantation. The protocol was immunoSEQ multiplex PCR, while the TCRdb copy is restricted to in-frame clones and leaves out a portion. The sample contains 25,000 to 30,000 clones, 85% to 95% of which appear only once. This TCR was recovered from a human patient who received an intestinal transplant, so some T cells may come from the graft donor. Sequencing was performed on PBMCs, taken around 63 days after intestinal transplant.

CDR3 protein: CASSDNYGYTF. DNA of the CDR3: TGTGCCTCCTCGGACAACTATGGCTACACCTTC. This chain uses TRBV7-9 with TRBJ1-2; no firm D call. The CDR3 consists of 11 residues. The germline CDR1 and CDR2 sequences are SEHNR and FQNEAQ (reference sequence). The germline V and J ends were trimmed by 11 bases and 2 bases, with 9 bases remaining between them.